Below are 7 T cell receptor beta chains sequenced from a single sample in a study of T-cell reconstitution after alpha-beta-depleted transplantation in children. The authors prepared the TCRbeta library with unique molecular identifiers. TCRdb re-called the PCR reads with MiXCR, one entry per CDR3 protein. The sample carries under 140,000 distinct CDR3 sequences, over 9% recorded once. This specimen was PBMCs from the stem cell graft donor, taken from the stem cell graft. These receptors were collected from a human donor who donated a stem cell graft to a child with acute lymphoblastic leukemia.

This clonotype was seen repeatedly, ten times or more. The DNA of the CDR3 is TGCAGCGTTGAAAGGGGAAATGGCTACACCTTC. This sequence encodes CSVERGNGYTF. The chain uses TRBV29-1 and TRBJ1-2, with a possible D match to TRBD1 (5 bases). Germline CDR1 and CDR2: SQVTM and ANQGSEA. With 2 bases removed from V and 6 bases from J, the gap between germline ends came to 7 bases. The CDR3 sequence is 11 residues long.

A note on this clonotype: An end of the junction does not agree with germline; a read error may underlie this. The chain recombines TRBV6-6 with TRBJ2-2; D is perhaps TRBD1 or TRBD2 (5 bases each). The CDR3 is 13 residues long. CDR1 is MNHNY and CDR2 is SVGAGI in the germline V gene (reference sequence). DNA for the CDR3: TGTGCCAGCAGTCACTCGGACACCGGGGAGCTGTTTTTC. It yields the protein CASSHSDTGELFF.

This clonotype came up many times. The rearrangement joins TRBV5-1 to TRBJ2-7, with D possibly being TRBD1 or TRBD2 (5 bases each). V lost 5 bases and J 0 bases, leaving 9 bases between the germline ends. This CDR3 has 13 amino acids. CDR1 is SGHRS and CDR2 is YFSETQ in the germline V gene. The CDR3 region is CASRGVFSYEQYF. For the CDR3, the DNA is TGCGCCAGCAGGGGGGTATTCTCCTACGAGCAGTACTTC. Drawing the rest from reference TRBV5-1 and TRBJ2-7, the complete variable domain is KAGVTQTPRYLIKTRGQQVTLSCSPISGHRSVSWYQQTPGQGLQFLFEYFSETQRNKGNFPGRFSGRQFSNSRSEMNVSTLELGDSALYLCASRGVFSYEQYFGPGTRLTVT.

This clonotype came up a few times. V usage is TRBV12-3 or TRBV12-4 and J usage is TRBJ2-6, with D possibly TRBD1 on 5 matching bases. Trimming took 0 bases from V and 1 from J, leaving 13 bases between them. The CDR3 extends over 18 amino acids. CDR3 DNA: TGTGCCAGCAGTTTAGCGGGGCAGGGTGTTTCTGGGGCCAACGTCCTGACTTTC. Translating gives CASSLAGQGVSGANVLTF.

The table lists this clonotype with many counts. The chain combines TRBV20-1 with TRBJ2-3; tentatively, D is TRBD1 (5 bases). The CDR3 has 15 residues. Germline-derived CDR1 and CDR2 are DFQATT and SNEGSKA (reference sequence). V gave up 3 bases and J gave up 2 bases, with 15 bases separating them. CDR3 protein: CSASPREGTTDTQYF. In DNA form, the CDR3 reads TGCAGTGCTAGTCCCAGGGAAGGTACCACAGATACGCAGTATTTT.

The table lists this clonotype with many counts. J is TRBJ2-1 and V is TRBV27, with 8 bases identical to TRBD1. The CDR3 length is 16 residues. The trim removed 3 bases at V and 7 bases at J, leaving 11 bases unmatched. Germline CDR1 reads MNHEY; CDR2 reads SMNVEV (reference sequence). CDR3 nucleotides: TGTGCCAGCAGTTTGAACAGGGGGGACCTAGATAATGAGCAGTTCTTC. Its translation is CASSLNRGDLDNEQFF.

This clonotype was observed many times. The chain combines TRBV20-1 with TRBJ2-7; 9 bases align to TRBD2. Per germline, CDR1 DFQATT and CDR2 SNEGSKA (reference sequence). Losses at the gene ends were 7 bases for V and 0 bases for J; bases not matched to a gene: 13. The CDR3 is 16 amino acids. The CDR3 here is CSVSPHSGGSSYEQYF. The CDR3, as DNA: TGCAGTGTCAGTCCCCATAGCGGGGGAAGCTCCTACGAGCAGTACTTC.